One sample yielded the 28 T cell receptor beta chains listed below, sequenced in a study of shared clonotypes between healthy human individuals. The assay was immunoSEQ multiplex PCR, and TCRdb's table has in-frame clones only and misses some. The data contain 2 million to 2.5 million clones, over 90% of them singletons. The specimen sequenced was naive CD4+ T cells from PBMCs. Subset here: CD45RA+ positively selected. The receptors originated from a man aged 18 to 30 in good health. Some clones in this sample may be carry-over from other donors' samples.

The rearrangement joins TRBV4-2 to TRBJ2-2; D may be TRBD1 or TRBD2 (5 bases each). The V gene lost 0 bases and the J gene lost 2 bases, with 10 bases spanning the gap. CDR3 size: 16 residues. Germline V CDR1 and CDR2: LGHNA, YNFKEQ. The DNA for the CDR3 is TGTGCCAGCAGCCAAGATCAGGGACGAAACACCGGGGAGCTGTTTTTT. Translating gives CASSQDQGRNTGELFF.

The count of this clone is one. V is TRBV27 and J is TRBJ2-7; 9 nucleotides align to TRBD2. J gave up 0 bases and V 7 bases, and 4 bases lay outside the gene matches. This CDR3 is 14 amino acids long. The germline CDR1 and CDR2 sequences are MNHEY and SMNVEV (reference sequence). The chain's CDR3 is CASTSGDNSYEQYF. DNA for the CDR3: TGTGCCAGCACTAGCGGGGACAACTCCTACGAGCAGTACTTC.

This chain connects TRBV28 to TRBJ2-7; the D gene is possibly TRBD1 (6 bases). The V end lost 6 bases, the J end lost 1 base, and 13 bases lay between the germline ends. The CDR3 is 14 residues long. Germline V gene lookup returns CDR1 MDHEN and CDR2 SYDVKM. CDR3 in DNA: TGTGCCAGCAGGAAGCTGAGGGGGTCCTACGAGCAGTACTTC. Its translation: CASRKLRGSYEQYF.

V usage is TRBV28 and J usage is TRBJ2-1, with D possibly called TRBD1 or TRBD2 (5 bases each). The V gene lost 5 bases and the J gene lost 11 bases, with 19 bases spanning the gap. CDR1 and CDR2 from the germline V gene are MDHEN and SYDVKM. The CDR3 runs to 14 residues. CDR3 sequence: CASSRGSRGSKQFF. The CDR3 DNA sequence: TGTGCCAGCAGTCGGGGCTCCCGGGGTAGCAAGCAGTTCTTC.

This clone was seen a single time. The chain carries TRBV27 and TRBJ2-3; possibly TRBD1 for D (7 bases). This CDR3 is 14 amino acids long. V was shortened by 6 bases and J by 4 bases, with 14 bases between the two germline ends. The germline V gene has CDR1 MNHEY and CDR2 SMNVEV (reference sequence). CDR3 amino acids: CASRVGRGADTQYF. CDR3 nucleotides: TGTGCCAGCAGGGTTGGCAGGGGGGCAGATACGCAGTATTTT.

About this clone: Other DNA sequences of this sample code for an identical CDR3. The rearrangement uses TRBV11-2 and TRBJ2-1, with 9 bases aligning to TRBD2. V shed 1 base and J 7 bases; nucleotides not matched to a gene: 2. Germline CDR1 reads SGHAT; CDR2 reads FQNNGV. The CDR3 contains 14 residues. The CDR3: CASSLGTSGNEQFF. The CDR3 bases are TGTGCCAGCAGCTTAGGAACTAGCGGGAATGAGCAGTTCTTC.

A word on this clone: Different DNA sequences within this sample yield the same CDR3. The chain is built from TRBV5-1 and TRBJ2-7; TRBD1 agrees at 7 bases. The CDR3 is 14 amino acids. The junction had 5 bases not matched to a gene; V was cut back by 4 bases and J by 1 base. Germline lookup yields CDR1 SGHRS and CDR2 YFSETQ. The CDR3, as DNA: TGCGCCAGCAGCGACCCGGGACAGTCCTACGAGCAGTACTTC. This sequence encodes CASSDPGQSYEQYF. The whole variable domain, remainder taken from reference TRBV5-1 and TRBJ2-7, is KAGVTQTPRYLIKTRGQQVTLSCSPISGHRSVSWYQQTPGQGLQFLFEYFSETQRNKGNFPGRFSGRQFSNSRSEMNVSTLELGDSALYLCASSDPGQSYEQYFGPGTRLTVT.

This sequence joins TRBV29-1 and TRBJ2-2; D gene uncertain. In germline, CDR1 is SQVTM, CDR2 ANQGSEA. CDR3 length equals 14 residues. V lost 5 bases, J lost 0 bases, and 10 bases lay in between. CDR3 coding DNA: TGCAGCGTTCTCACCCCAGCGAACACCGGGGAGCTGTTTTTT. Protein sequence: CSVLTPANTGELFF.

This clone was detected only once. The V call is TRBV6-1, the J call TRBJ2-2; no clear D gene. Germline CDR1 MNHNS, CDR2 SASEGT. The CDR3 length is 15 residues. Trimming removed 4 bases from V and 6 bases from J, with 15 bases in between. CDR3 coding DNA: TGTGCCAGCAGTGTCCGGTCTTCCTGGGCCGGGGAGCTGTTTTTT. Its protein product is CASSVRSSWAGELFF.

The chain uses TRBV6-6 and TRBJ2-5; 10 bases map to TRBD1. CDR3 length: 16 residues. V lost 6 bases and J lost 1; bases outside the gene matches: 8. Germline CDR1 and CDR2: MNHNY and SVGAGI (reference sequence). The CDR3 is CASSPGTGVIQETQYF. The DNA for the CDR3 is TGTGCCAGCAGCCCCGGGACAGGGGTTATCCAAGAGACCCAGTACTTC.

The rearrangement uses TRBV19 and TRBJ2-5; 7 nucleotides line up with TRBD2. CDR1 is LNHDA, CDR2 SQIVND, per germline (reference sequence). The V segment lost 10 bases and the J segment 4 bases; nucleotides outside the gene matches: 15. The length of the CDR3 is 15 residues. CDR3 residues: CATTPGLSLRETQYF. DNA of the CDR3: TGTGCCACCACTCCGGGACTAAGTTTAAGAGAGACCCAGTACTTC.

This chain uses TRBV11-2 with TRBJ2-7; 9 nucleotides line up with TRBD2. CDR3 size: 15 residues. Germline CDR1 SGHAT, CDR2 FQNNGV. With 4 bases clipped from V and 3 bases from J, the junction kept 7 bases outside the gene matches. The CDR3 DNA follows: TGTGCCAGCAGCTCAAATAGCGGGGGACACTACGAGCAGTACTTC. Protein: CASSSNSGGHYEQYF.

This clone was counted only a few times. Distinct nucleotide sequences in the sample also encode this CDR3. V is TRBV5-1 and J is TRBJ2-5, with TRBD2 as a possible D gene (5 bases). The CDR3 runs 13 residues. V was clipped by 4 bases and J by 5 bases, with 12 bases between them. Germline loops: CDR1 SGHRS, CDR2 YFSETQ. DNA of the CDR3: TGCGCCAGCAGCCCCCGGTCGGGGGAGACCCAGTACTTC. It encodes CASSPRSGETQYF.

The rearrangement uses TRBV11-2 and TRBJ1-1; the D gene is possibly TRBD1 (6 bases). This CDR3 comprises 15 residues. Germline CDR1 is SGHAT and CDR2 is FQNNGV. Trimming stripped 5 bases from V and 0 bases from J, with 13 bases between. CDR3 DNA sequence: TGTGCCAGCAGCATCAGGAGGGGGGTGAACACTGAAGCTTTCTTT. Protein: CASSIRRGVNTEAFF.

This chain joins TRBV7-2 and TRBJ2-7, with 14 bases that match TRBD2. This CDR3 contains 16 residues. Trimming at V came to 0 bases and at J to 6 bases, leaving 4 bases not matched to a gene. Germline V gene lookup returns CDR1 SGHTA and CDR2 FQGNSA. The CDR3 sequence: CASSLAYGTSGGEQYF. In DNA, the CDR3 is TGTGCCAGCAGCTTAGCGTACGGGACTAGCGGGGGCGAGCAGTACTTC.

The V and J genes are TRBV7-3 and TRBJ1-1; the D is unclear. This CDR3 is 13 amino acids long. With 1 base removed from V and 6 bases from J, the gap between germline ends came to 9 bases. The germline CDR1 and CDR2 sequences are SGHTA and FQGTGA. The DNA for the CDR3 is TGTGCCAGCAGCTTAAGCCCGACGGCTGAAGCTTTCTTT. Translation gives CASSLSPTAEAFF.

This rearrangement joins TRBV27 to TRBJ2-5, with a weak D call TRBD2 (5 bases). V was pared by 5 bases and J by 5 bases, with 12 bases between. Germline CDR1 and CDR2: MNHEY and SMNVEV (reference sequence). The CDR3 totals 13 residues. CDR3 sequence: CASSRGPRETQYF. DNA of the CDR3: TGTGCCAGCAGTAGAGGGCCTCGGGAGACCCAGTACTTC.

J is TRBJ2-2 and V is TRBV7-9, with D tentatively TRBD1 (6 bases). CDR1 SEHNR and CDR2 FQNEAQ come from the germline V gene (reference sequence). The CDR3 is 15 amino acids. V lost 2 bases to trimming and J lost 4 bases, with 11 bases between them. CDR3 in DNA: TGTGCCAGCAGCTTAAGGGGGTCCTCCACCGGGGAGCTGTTTTTT. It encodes CASSLRGSSTGELFF.

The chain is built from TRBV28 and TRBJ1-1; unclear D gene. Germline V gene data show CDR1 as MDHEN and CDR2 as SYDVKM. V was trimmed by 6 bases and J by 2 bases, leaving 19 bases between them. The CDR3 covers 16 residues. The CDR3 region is CASSLHGPAVNTEAFF. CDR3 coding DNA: TGTGCCAGCAGCCTCCATGGCCCGGCCGTAAACACTGAAGCTTTCTTT.

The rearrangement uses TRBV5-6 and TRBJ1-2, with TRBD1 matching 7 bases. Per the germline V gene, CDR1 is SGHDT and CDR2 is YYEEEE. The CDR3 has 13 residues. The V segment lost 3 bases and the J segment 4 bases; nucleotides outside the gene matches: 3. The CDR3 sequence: CASSSGTVYGYTF. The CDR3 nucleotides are TGTGCCAGCAGCTCCGGGACAGTCTATGGCTACACCTTC.

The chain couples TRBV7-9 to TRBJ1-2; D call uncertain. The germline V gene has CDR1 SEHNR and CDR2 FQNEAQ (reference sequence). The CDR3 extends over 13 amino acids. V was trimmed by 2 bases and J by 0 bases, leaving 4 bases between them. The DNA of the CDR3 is TGTGCCAGCAGCTTACCCGCTAACTATGGCTACACCTTC. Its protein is CASSLPANYGYTF. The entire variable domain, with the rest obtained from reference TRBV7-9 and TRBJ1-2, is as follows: DTGVSQNPRHKITKRGQNVTFRCDPISEHNRLYWYRQTLGQGPEFLTYFQNEAQLEKSRLLSDRFSAERPKGSFSTLEIQRTEQGDSAMYLCASSLPANYGYTFGSGTRLTVV.

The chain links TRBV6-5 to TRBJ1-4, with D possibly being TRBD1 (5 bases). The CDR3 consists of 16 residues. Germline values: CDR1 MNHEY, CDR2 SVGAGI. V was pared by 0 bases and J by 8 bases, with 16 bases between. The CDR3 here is CASSYSIRGTSEKLFF. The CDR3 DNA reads TGTGCCAGCAGTTACTCGATCCGAGGGACCAGCGAAAAACTGTTTTTT.

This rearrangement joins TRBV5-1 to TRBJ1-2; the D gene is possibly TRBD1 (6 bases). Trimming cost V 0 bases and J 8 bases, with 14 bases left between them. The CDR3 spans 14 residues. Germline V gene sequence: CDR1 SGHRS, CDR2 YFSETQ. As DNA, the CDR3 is TGCGCCAGCAGCTTGGATAGGACAGAGATCGGCTACACCTTC. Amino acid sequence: CASSLDRTEIGYTF. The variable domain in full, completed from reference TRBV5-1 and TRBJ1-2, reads KAGVTQTPRYLIKTRGQQVTLSCSPISGHRSVSWYQQTPGQGLQFLFEYFSETQRNKGNFPGRFSGRQFSNSRSEMNVSTLELGDSALYLCASSLDRTEIGYTFGSGTRLTVV.

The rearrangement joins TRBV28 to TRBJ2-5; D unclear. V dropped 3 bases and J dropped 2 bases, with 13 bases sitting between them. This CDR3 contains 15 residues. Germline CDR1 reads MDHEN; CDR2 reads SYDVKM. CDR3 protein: CASSLLTVGQETQYF. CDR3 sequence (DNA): TGTGCCAGCAGTTTGCTAACAGTAGGTCAAGAGACCCAGTACTTC. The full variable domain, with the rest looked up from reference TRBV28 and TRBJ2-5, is DVKVTQSSRYLVKRTGEKVFLECVQDMDHENMFWYRQDPGLGLRLIYFSYDVKMKEKGDIPEGYSVSREKKERFSLILESASTNQTSMYLCASSLLTVGQETQYFGPGTRLLVL.

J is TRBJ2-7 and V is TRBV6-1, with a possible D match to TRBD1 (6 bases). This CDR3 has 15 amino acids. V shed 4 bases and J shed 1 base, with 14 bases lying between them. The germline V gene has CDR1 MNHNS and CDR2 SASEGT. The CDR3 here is CASSVDRKGSYEQYF. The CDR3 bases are TGTGCCAGCAGTGTAGACAGGAAAGGATCCTACGAGCAGTACTTC.

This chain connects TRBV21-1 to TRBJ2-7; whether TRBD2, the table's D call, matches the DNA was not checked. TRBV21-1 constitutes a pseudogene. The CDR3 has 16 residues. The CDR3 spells CASSKNTSGRSYEQYF. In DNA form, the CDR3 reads TGTGCCAGCAGCAAAAATACTAGCGGGAGATCCTACGAGCAGTACTTC.

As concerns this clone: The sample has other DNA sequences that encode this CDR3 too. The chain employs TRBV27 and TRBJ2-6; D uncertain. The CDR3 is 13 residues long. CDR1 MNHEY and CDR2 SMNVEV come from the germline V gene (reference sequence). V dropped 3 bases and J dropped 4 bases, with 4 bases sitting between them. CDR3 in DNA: TGTGCCAGCAGTTTTACCGGGGCCAACGTCCTGACTTTC. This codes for CASSFTGANVLTF.

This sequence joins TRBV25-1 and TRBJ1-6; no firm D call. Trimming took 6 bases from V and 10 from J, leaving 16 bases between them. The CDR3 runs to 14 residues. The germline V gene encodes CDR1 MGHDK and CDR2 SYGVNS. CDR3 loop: CASSVGSSWSPLHF. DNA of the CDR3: TGTGCCAGCAGCGTGGGCAGCTCTTGGTCACCCCTCCACTTT.